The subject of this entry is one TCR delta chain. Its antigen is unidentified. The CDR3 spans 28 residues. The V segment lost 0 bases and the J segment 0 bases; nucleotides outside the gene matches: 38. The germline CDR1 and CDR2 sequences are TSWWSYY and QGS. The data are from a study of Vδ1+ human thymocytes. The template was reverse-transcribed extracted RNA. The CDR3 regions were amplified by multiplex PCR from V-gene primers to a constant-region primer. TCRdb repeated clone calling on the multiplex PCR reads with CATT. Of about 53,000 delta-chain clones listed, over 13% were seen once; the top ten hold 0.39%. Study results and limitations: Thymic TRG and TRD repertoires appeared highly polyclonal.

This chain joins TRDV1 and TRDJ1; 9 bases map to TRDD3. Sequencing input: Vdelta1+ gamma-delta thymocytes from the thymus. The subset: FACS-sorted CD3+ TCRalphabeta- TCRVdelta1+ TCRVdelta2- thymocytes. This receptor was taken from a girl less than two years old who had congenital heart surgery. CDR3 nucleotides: TGTGCTCTTGGGGAACTTCGGGCTTCCTCCCGACGGGGGGATTCTGGGGGATTATCCTATGCGTACACCGATAAACTCATCTTT. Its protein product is CALGELRASSRRGDSGGLSYAYTDKLIF.